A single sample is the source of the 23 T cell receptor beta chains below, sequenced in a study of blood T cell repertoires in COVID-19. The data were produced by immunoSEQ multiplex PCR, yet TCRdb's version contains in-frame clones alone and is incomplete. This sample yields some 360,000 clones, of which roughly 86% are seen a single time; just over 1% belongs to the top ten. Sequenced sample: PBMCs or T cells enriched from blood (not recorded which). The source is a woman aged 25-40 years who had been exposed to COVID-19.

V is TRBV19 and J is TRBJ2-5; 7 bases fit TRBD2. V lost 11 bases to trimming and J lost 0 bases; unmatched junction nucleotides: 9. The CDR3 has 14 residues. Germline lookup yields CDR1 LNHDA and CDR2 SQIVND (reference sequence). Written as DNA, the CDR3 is TGTGCCCACGACGTCGGGGGGTACCAAGAGACCCAGTACTTC. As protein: CAHDVGGYQETQYF.

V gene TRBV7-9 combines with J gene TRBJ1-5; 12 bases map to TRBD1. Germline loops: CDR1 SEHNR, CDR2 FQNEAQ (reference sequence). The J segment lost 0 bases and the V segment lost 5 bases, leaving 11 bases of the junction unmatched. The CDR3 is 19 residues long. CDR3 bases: TGTGCCAGCAGCCCTGTACCGGGACAGGGGGCGGGTAGCAATCAGCCCCAGCATTTT. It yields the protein CASSPVPGQGAGSNQPQHF.

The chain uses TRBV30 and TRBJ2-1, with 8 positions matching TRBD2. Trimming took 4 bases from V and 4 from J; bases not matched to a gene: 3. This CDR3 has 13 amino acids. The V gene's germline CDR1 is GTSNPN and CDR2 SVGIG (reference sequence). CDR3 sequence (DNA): TGTGCCTGGAACACGGGGGGGTACAATGAGCAGTTCTTC. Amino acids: CAWNTGGYNEQFF.

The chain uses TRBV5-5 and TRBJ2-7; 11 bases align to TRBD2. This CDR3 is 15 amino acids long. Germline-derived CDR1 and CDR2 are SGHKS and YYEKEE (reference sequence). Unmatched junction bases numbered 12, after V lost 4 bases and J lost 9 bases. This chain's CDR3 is CASSPGTSGALGQYF. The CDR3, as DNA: TGTGCCAGCAGCCCCGGGACTAGCGGAGCCCTAGGGCAGTACTTC.

In DNA, the CDR3 is TGTGCCAGCAGTTTCGAGGGAGGTAGAAAGACCCAGTACTTC. Its protein product is CASSFEGGRKTQYF. The chain combines TRBV28 with TRBJ2-5; tentatively, D is TRBD2 (6 bases). The V and J ends lost 3 bases and 6 bases respectively, with 14 bases between them. The CDR3 totals 14 residues. CDR1 is MDHEN and CDR2 is SYDVKM in the germline V gene. The whole variable domain, filled in from reference TRBV28 and TRBJ2-5, reads DVKVTQSSRYLVKRTGEKVFLECVQDMDHENMFWYRQDPGLGLRLIYFSYDVKMKEKGDIPEGYSVSREKKERFSLILESASTNQTSMYLCASSFEGGRKTQYFGPGTRLLVL.

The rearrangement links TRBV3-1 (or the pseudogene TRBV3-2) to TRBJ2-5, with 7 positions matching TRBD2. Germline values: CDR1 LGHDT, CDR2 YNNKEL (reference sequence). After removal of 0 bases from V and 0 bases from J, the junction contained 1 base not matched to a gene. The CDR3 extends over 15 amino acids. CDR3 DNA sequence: TGTGCCAGCAGCCAAGATGGGGGGGACCAAGAGACCCAGTACTTC. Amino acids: CASSQDGGDQETQYF.

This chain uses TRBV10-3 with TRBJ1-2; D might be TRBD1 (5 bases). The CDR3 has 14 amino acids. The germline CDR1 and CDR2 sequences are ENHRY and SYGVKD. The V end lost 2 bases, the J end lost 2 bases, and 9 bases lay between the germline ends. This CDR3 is CAISEDGGNYGYTF. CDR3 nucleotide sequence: TGTGCCATCAGTGAGGACGGGGGAAACTATGGCTACACCTTC.

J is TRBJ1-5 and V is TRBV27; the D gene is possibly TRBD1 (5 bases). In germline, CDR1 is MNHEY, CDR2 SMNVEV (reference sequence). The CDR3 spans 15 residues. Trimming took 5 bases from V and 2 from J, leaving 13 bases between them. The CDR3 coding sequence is TGTGCCAGCAGTCTTGGGGGGGGAGGCAATCAGCCCCAGCATTTT. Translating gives CASSLGGGGNQPQHF.

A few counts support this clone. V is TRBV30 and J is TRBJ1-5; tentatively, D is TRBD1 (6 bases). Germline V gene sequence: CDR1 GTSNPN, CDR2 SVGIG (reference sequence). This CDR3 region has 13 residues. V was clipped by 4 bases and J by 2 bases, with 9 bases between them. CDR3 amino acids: CAWTRGGNQPQHF. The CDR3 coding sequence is TGTGCCTGGACCAGGGGTGGCAATCAGCCCCAGCATTTT. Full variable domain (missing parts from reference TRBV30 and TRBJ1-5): SQTIHQWPATLVQPVGSPLSLECTVEGTSNPNLYWYRQAAGRGLQLLFYSVGIGQISSEVPQNLSASRPQDRQFILSSKKLLLSDSGFYLCAWTRGGNQPQHFGDGTRLSIL.

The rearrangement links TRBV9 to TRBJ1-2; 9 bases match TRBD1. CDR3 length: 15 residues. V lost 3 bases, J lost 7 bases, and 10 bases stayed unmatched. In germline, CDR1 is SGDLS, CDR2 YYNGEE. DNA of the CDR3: TGTGCCAGCAGCGAGGGACAGGGTACGGGGCTTGGCTACACCTTC. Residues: CASSEGQGTGLGYTF. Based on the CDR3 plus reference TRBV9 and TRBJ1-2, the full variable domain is DSGVTQTPKHLITATGQRVTLRCSPRSGDLSVYWYQQSLDQGLQFLIQYYNGEERAKGNILERFSAQQFPDLHSELNLSSLELGDSALYFCASSEGQGTGLGYTFGSGTRLTVV.

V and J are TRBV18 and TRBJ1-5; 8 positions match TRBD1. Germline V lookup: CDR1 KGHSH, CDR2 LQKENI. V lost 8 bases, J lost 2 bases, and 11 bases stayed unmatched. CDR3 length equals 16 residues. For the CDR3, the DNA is TGTGCCAGCCGCTTAACCGGGGGACAGGGCAATCAGCCCCAGCATTTT. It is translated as CASRLTGGQGNQPQHF.

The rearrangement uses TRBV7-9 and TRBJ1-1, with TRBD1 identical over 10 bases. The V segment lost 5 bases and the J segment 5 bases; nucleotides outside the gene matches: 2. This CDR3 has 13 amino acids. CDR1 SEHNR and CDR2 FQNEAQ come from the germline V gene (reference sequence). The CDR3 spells CASSRQGATEAFF. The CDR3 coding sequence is TGTGCCAGCAGCCGACAGGGGGCAACTGAAGCTTTCTTT.

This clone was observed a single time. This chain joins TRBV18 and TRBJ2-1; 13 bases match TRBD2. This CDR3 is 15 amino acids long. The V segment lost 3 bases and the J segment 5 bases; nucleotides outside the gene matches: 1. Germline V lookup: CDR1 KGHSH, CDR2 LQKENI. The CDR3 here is CASSPGLAGDNEQFF. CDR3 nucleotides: TGTGCCAGCTCACCCGGACTAGCGGGGGACAATGAGCAGTTCTTC. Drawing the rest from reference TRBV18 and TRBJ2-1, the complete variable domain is NAGVMQNPRHLVRRRGQEARLRCSPMKGHSHVYWYRQLPEEGLKFMVYLQKENIIDESGMPKERFSAEFPKEGPSILRIQQVVRGDSAAYFCASSPGLAGDNEQFFGPGTRLTVL.

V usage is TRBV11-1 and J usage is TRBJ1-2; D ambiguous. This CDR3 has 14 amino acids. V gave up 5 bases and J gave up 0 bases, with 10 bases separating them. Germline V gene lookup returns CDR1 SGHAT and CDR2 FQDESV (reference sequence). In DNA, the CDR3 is TGTGCCAGCAGCGGTAATACAGCTAACTATGGCTACACCTTC. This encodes CASSGNTANYGYTF.

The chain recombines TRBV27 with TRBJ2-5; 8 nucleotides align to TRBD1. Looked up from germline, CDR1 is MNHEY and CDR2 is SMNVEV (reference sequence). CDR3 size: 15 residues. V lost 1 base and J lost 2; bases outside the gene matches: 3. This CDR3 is CASSLYRGVQETQYF. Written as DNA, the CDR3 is TGTGCCAGCAGTTTATACAGGGGGGTTCAAGAGACCCAGTACTTC.

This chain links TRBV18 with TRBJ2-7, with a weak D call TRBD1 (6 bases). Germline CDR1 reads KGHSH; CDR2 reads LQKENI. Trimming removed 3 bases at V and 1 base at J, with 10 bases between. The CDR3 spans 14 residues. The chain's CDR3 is CASSPGAGSYEQYF. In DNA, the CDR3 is TGTGCCAGCTCACCGGGGGCTGGGTCCTACGAGCAGTACTTC.

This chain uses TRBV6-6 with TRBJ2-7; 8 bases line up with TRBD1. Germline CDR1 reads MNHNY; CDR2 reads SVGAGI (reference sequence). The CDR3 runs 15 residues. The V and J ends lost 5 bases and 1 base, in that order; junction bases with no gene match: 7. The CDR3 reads CASSPSGTGSYEQYF. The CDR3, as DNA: TGTGCCAGCAGTCCCTCAGGGACAGGATCCTACGAGCAGTACTTC.

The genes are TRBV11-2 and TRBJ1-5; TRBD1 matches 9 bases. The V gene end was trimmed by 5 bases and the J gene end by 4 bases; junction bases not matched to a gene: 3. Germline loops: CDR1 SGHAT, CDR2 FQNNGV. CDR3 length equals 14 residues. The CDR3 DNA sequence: TGTGCCAGCAGCCAAGGACAGGGGAATCAGCCCCAGCATTTT. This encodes CASSQGQGNQPQHF.

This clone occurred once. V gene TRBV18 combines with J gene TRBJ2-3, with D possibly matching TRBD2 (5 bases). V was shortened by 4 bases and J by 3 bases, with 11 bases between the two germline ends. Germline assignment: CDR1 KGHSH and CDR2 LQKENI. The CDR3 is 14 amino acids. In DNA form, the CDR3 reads TGTGCCAGCTCACGACGGGAAGTTACAGATACGCAGTATTTT. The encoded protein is CASSRREVTDTQYF.

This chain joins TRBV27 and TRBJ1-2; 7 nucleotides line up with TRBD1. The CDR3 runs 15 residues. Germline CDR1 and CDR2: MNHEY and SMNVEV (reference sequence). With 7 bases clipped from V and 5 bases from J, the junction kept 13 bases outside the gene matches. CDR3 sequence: CASKGTGAANYGYTF. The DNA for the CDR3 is TGTGCCAGCAAAGGAACAGGGGCTGCGAATTATGGCTACACCTTC.

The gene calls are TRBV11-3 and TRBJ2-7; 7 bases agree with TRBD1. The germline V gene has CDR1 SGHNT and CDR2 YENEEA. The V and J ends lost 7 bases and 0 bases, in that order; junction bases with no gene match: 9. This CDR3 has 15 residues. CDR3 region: CASTETGESSYEQYF. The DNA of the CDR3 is TGTGCCAGCACTGAAACAGGGGAAAGCTCCTACGAGCAGTACTTC.

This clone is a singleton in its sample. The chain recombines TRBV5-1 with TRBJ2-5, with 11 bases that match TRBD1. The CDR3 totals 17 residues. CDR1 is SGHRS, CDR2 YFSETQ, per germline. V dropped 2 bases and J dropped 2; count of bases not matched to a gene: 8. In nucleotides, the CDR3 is TGCGCCAGCAGCTTAGGGACAGGGGGGTCTCGTCAAGAGACCCAGTACTTC. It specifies CASSLGTGGSRQETQYF.

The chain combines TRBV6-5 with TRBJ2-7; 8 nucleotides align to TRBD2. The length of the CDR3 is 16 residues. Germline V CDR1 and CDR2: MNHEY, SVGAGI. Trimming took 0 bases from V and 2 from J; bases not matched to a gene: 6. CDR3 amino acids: CASSYSFSGGPYEQYF. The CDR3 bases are TGTGCCAGCAGTTACTCGTTTTCGGGAGGGCCCTACGAGCAGTACTTC.